Each of the 21 T cell receptor beta chains below was sequenced from the same sample in a study of T cell repertoires and HLA-DP antigens. No antigen has been assigned to these receptors. The protocol was immunoSEQ multiplex PCR, while the TCRdb copy is restricted to in-frame clones and leaves out a portion. The sample holds roughly 120,000 clones, roughly 92% seen once. The specimen sequenced was CD4+ T cells from PBMCs. The source of these receptors is a woman between 18 and 29 years old in good health and CMV-seronegative.

The chain links TRBV10-2 to TRBJ2-7, with 9 bases matching TRBD1. Trimming at V came to 3 bases and at J to 4 bases, leaving 4 bases not matched to a gene. The germline V gene encodes CDR1 WSHSY and CDR2 SAAADI. CDR3 length: 14 amino acids. DNA for the CDR3: TGCGCCAGCAGTGAATATGGGACAGGGTACGAGCAGTACTTC. This gives the protein CASSEYGTGYEQYF.

This clone was counted between two and nine times. The rearrangement uses TRBV28 and TRBJ1-2; D remains ambiguous. This CDR3 region has 13 residues. V lost 5 bases to trimming and J lost 2 bases, with 9 bases between them. The germline V gene encodes CDR1 MDHEN and CDR2 SYDVKM. CDR3 nucleotide sequence: TGTGCCAGCAGTCTGACGGTAAACTATGGCTACACCTTC. Translating gives CASSLTVNYGYTF.

The rearrangement links TRBV30 to TRBJ1-3; 7 bases are a match to TRBD1. The CDR3 has 12 amino acids. Germline assignment: CDR1 GTSNPN and CDR2 SVGIG (reference sequence). Unmatched junction bases numbered 1, after V lost 6 bases and J lost 2 bases. As DNA, the CDR3 is TGTGCCTGCCAGGGGGCTGGAAACACCATATATTTT. Translating it yields CACQGAGNTIYF.

The rearrangement links TRBV7-2 to TRBJ2-1, with 11 bases lining up with TRBD1. The CDR3 runs 15 residues. Germline V gene sequence: CDR1 SGHTA, CDR2 FQGNSA. Trimming at V came to 5 bases and at J to 3 bases, leaving 3 bases not matched to a gene. For the CDR3, the DNA is TGTGCCAGCAGCCCCGGGACAGGGGGCTACAATGAGCAGTTCTTC. It encodes CASSPGTGGYNEQFF.

The genes are TRBV6-1 and TRBJ1-2; D not certain. This CDR3 has 14 residues. V lost 5 bases to trimming and J lost 2 bases, with 12 bases between them. The V gene's germline CDR1 is MNHNS and CDR2 SASEGT. The CDR3 loop is CASSSHPGNYGYTF. DNA for the CDR3: TGTGCCAGCAGTTCCCATCCGGGGAACTATGGCTACACCTTC.

The chain combines TRBV5-5 with TRBJ2-5; D is undetermined. Per the germline V gene, CDR1 is SGHKS and CDR2 is YYEKEE (reference sequence). With 5 bases removed from V and 1 base from J, the gap between germline ends came to 9 bases. The CDR3 spans 13 residues. DNA of the CDR3: TGTGCCAGCAGTAGCTGGAGCCAAGAGACCCAGTACTTC. Its translation: CASSSWSQETQYF.

The rearrangement joins TRBV5-1 to TRBJ2-5; 8 bases fit TRBD1. The junction had 6 bases not matched to a gene; V was cut back by 2 bases and J by 3 bases. In germline, CDR1 is SGHRS, CDR2 YFSETQ. The CDR3 has 15 residues. CDR3 sequence reads: CASSFQGAPEETQYF. CDR3 nucleotide sequence: TGCGCCAGCAGCTTCCAGGGGGCGCCGGAAGAGACCCAGTACTTC.

The rearrangement uses TRBV12-5 and TRBJ1-5; TRBD1 is a possible D gene (5 bases). The CDR3 extends over 17 amino acids. The V end lost 0 bases, the J end lost 7 bases, and 19 bases lay between the germline ends. Germline V gene lookup returns CDR1 LGHNT and CDR2 FRNRAP. For the CDR3, the DNA is TGTGCTAGTGGTTTGGTAATCGTGGACACCGAAGGACAGCCCCAGCATTTT. This encodes CASGLVIVDTEGQPQHF.

The chain joins TRBV7-8 to TRBJ1-6; D is ambiguous. The CDR3 has 16 amino acids. The V end lost 6 bases, the J end lost 7 bases, and 19 bases lay between the germline ends. Germline V CDR1 and CDR2: SGHVS, FQNEAQ. The CDR3 is CASRSFGTATNSPLHF. The CDR3 DNA sequence: TGTGCCAGCAGGTCATTCGGCACGGCAACCAATTCACCCCTCCACTTT.

The chain uses TRBV18 and TRBJ1-6; no reliable D call. The CDR3 totals 14 residues. Trimming cost V 6 bases and J 5 bases, with 11 bases left between them. The germline V gene has CDR1 KGHSH and CDR2 LQKENI. The CDR3 protein is CASSPSDHNSPLHF. CDR3 in DNA: TGTGCCAGCTCGCCAAGTGACCATAATTCACCCCTCCACTTT. The entire variable domain, with the rest obtained from reference TRBV18 and TRBJ1-6, is as follows: NAGVMQNPRHLVRRRGQEARLRCSPMKGHSHVYWYRQLPEEGLKFMVYLQKENIIDESGMPKERFSAEFPKEGPSILRIQQVVRGDSAAYFCASSPSDHNSPLHFGNGTRLTVT.

The rearrangement uses TRBV12-5 and TRBJ2-7; no clear D. Germline-derived CDR1 and CDR2 are LGHNT and FRNRAP. CDR3 length: 16 residues. Trimming took off 0 bases at V and 2 bases at J, with 14 bases between the two ends. This CDR3 is CASGLVLARITYEQYF. CDR3 bases: TGTGCTAGTGGTTTGGTACTCGCACGAATCACCTACGAGCAGTACTTC.

Only one count was recorded for this clone. The chain joins TRBV29-1 to TRBJ1-2; TRBD1 matches at 7 bases. The V and J ends lost 8 bases and 8 bases, in that order; junction bases with no gene match: 11. This CDR3 comprises 12 residues. The germline gives CDR1 SQVTM, CDR2 ANQGSEA. The CDR3 DNA sequence: TGCAGCATCGGGACAGACCCCTGGGGCTACACCTTC. Translation: CSIGTDPWGYTF.

The V call is TRBV7-2, the J call TRBJ2-5; D ambiguous. Trimming removed 2 bases at V and 1 base at J, with 17 bases between. This CDR3 comprises 17 residues. Germline V gives CDR1 SGHTA, CDR2 FQGNSA. CDR3 in DNA: TGTGCCAGCAGCTTAACCGGGTCCCGGTGGGGCCAAGAGACCCAGTACTTC. This encodes CASSLTGSRWGQETQYF.

The chain combines TRBV5-1 with TRBJ2-3, with 15 bases aligning to TRBD2. Germline V CDR1 and CDR2: SGHRS, YFSETQ. Unmatched junction bases numbered 4, after V lost 3 bases and J lost 8 bases. The CDR3 has 15 amino acids. This CDR3 reads CASSWTSGGALTQYF. The CDR3 DNA reads TGCGCCAGCAGCTGGACTAGCGGGGGGGCCCTTACGCAGTATTTT.

The chain joins TRBV7-9 to TRBJ1-3; 8 nucleotides align to TRBD1. The germline V gene encodes CDR1 SEHNR and CDR2 FQNEAQ (reference sequence). J gave up 4 bases and V 0 bases, and 5 bases lay outside the gene matches. The CDR3 covers 16 residues. CDR3 sequence: CASSLAPGQVGNTIYF. The CDR3 DNA follows: TGTGCCAGCAGCTTAGCTCCGGGACAGGTGGGAAACACCATATATTTT.

CDR3 amino acids: CASSWAGTSATNEKLFF. For the CDR3, the DNA is TGTGCCAGCAGCTGGGCAGGGACGTCGGCAACTAATGAAAAACTGTTTTTT. The chain uses TRBV5-4 and TRBJ1-4; TRBD1 might be the D (5 bases). CDR3 length: 17 amino acids. Germline V CDR1 and CDR2: SGHNT, YYREEE (reference sequence). Deletions cut 3 bases from V and 0 bases from J, with 15 bases between.

CDR3 region: CASSRWGRVKYF. CDR3 nucleotide sequence: TGTGCCAGCTCACGCTGGGGGAGAGTAAAGTACTTC. The chain couples TRBV18 to TRBJ2-4, with D tentatively TRBD1 or TRBD2 (5 bases each). From germline, CDR1 is KGHSH and CDR2 LQKENI. V was trimmed by 4 bases and J by 14 bases, leaving 15 bases between them. The CDR3 contains 12 residues. The full variable domain, rest sourced from reference TRBV18 and TRBJ2-4, is NAGVMQNPRHLVRRRGQEARLRCSPMKGHSHVYWYRQLPEEGLKFMVYLQKENIIDESGMPKERFSAEFPKEGPSILRIQQVVRGDSAAYFCASSRWGRVKYFGAGTRLSVL.

This rearrangement joins TRBV7-9 to TRBJ1-4; 10 positions agree with TRBD1. V gave up 3 bases and J gave up 0 bases; unmatched junction bases: 4. The CDR3 extends over 17 amino acids. Germline V gene sequence: CDR1 SEHNR, CDR2 FQNEAQ (reference sequence). CDR3 amino acids: CASSFRDRGPTNEKLFF. The CDR3 region has the DNA TGTGCCAGCAGCTTCAGGGACAGGGGCCCAACTAATGAAAAACTGTTTTTT.

This clone is a singleton in its sample. The rearrangement joins TRBV7-6 to TRBJ1-2; D unresolved. The germline V and J ends were trimmed by 1 base and 2 bases, with 8 bases remaining between them. The CDR3 spans 14 residues. CDR1 is SGHVS and CDR2 is FNYEAQ in the germline V gene. CDR3: CASSLDGANYGYTF. CDR3 in DNA: TGTGCCAGCAGCTTAGACGGAGCCAACTATGGCTACACCTTC.

The chain uses TRBV28 and TRBJ1-2; perhaps TRBD1 as D (6 bases). The CDR3 sequence is 15 residues long. Germline V gene lookup returns CDR1 MDHEN and CDR2 SYDVKM. V lost 5 bases to trimming and J lost 5 bases, with 18 bases between them. CDR3 nucleotide sequence: TGTGCCAGCAGTGAAGGCCAGGGGCGAGTTTATGGCTACACCTTC. Protein: CASSEGQGRVYGYTF.

The CDR3 loop reads CASSRGEGETQYF. The CDR3 DNA reads as TGTGCCAGCAGCCGAGGGGAGGGTGAGACCCAGTACTTC. The genes are TRBV7-3 and TRBJ2-5, with 7 bases fitting TRBD2. In germline, CDR1 is SGHTA, CDR2 FQGTGA. The trim removed 5 bases at V and 5 bases at J, leaving 5 bases unmatched. This CDR3 region has 13 residues.